A single sample gave rise to the 26 T cell receptor beta chains below, sequenced in a study of cytomegalovirus exposure and HLA in healthy donors. Libraries were prepared by immunoSEQ multiplex PCR; TCRdb keeps only in-frame clonotypes and omits some of them. The table has about 130,000 clones, approximately 92% seen once. Source material: PBMCs. The source is a woman younger than 30 in good health and CMV-seronegative.

The chain recombines TRBV27 with TRBJ2-5; 10 nucleotides match TRBD2. The CDR3 is 15 amino acids. Trimming removed 4 bases from V and 4 bases from J; junction bases left unmatched: 6. Germline assignment: CDR1 MNHEY and CDR2 SMNVEV (reference sequence). The CDR3 reads CASSSWTSGRETQYF. The CDR3 nucleotides are TGTGCCAGCAGTTCTTGGACTAGCGGTAGAGAGACCCAGTACTTC.

This clone came up once. The V gene is TRBV19, the J gene TRBJ1-4; no clear D. Germline CDR1 LNHDA, CDR2 SQIVND (reference sequence). Trimming cost V 3 bases and J 5 bases, with 10 bases left between them. The CDR3 covers 14 residues. The CDR3 sequence is CASSIGNLNEKLFF. The CDR3 DNA is TGTGCCAGTAGTATCGGGAACTTAAATGAAAAACTGTTTTTT.

The chain is built from TRBV5-1 and TRBJ1-2; possible D gene TRBD1, 6 bases. V was cut by 4 bases and J by 3 bases, with 16 bases left in between. In germline, CDR1 is SGHRS, CDR2 YFSETQ. This CDR3 spans 15 amino acids. The CDR3 region is CASSPGGQGHYGYTF. CDR3 sequence (DNA): TGCGCCAGCAGCCCCGGCGGTCAGGGGCACTATGGCTACACCTTC.

The chain uses TRBV6-5 and TRBJ2-5; a weak D match, TRBD2 (6 bases). The CDR3 runs to 16 residues. Germline V gene data show CDR1 as MNHEY and CDR2 as SVGAGI. Deletions cut 2 bases from V and 4 bases from J, with 17 bases between. The CDR3 sequence: CASSYRDQRAGETQYF. The CDR3 coding sequence is TGTGCCAGCAGTTACAGAGACCAGCGGGCGGGAGAGACCCAGTACTTC.

This rearrangement joins TRBV19 to TRBJ2-5; weak D call: TRBD2 (6 bases). Germline V gene data show CDR1 as LNHDA and CDR2 as SQIVND (reference sequence). The CDR3 sequence is 15 residues long. V gave up 3 bases and J gave up 5 bases, with 16 bases separating them. This CDR3 is CASSIGFLGGETQYF. The CDR3 DNA reads TGTGCCAGTAGTATTGGCTTCTTGGGAGGCGAGACCCAGTACTTC.

V usage is TRBV5-6 and J usage is TRBJ2-7; 8 bases are shared with TRBD1. The CDR3 extends over 17 amino acids. V trimming: 2 bases; J trimming: 3 bases; junction bases outside the gene matches: 13. Germline V CDR1 and CDR2: SGHDT, YYEEEE. The CDR3 nucleotides read TGTGCCAGCAGCTTTCTACCGGGGACAGGCGGAGACTACGAGCAGTACTTC. This encodes CASSFLPGTGGDYEQYF.

This clone is a singleton in its sample. The chain combines TRBV7-9 with TRBJ1-5; D is uncertain. This CDR3 has 17 residues. Between the trimmed V and J ends, which lost 1 base and 1 base, there was a span of 14 bases. CDR1 is SEHNR and CDR2 is FQNEAQ in the germline V gene (reference sequence). The CDR3 loop reads CASSLGSQIPSNQPQHF. DNA of the CDR3: TGTGCCAGCAGCTTAGGATCACAGATTCCGAGCAATCAGCCCCAGCATTTT.

This clone is a singleton in its sample. The rearrangement joins TRBV5-5 to TRBJ1-1; D is perhaps TRBD1 (5 bases). The CDR3 has 14 amino acids. From germline, CDR1 is SGHKS and CDR2 YYEKEE (reference sequence). The germline V and J ends were trimmed by 4 bases and 2 bases, with 12 bases remaining between them. CDR3 nucleotides: TGTGCCAGCAGCCGGGGGAGGGCCAACACTGAAGCTTTCTTT. This sequence encodes CASSRGRANTEAFF.

The rearrangement uses TRBV5-1 and TRBJ2-1; 9 nucleotides align to TRBD2. Germline CDR1 SGHRS, CDR2 YFSETQ. The CDR3 covers 15 residues. V shed 4 bases, J shed 7 bases, and the junction held 9 bases outside the gene matches. The CDR3 loop is CASSRVAGAPNEQFF. The CDR3 nucleotides read TGCGCCAGCAGCAGGGTAGCGGGGGCTCCTAATGAGCAGTTCTTC. Combining the CDR3 with reference TRBV5-1 and TRBJ2-1 gives the whole variable domain KAGVTQTPRYLIKTRGQQVTLSCSPISGHRSVSWYQQTPGQGLQFLFEYFSETQRNKGNFPGRFSGRQFSNSRSEMNVSTLELGDSALYLCASSRVAGAPNEQFFGPGTRLTVL.

This sequence joins TRBV25-1 and TRBJ2-3; the D is unclear. CDR3 size: 12 residues. Germline CDR1 is MGHDK and CDR2 is SYGVNS. Trimming removed 1 base at V and 3 bases at J, with 2 bases between. The CDR3 here is CASSELTDTQYF. CDR3 sequence (DNA): TGTGCCAGCAGTGAATTAACAGATACGCAGTATTTT.

The chain employs TRBV19 and TRBJ1-5, with D uncertain. The V end lost 5 bases, the J end lost 6 bases, and 14 bases lay between the germline ends. Germline assignment: CDR1 LNHDA and CDR2 SQIVND (reference sequence). The length of the CDR3 is 14 residues. Here the CDR3 DNA reads TGTGCCAGTAGTCCCGGATCGGGATTTCAGCCCCAGCATTTT. Residues: CASSPGSGFQPQHF.

This clone has a single count. The chain carries TRBV19 and TRBJ1-3, with D unresolved. The germline V gene encodes CDR1 LNHDA and CDR2 SQIVND (reference sequence). V was cut by 4 bases and J by 2 bases, with 3 bases left in between. The CDR3 runs 12 residues. The DNA of the CDR3 is TGTGCCAGTAGTAGAGCTGGAAACACCATATATTTT. Its protein product is CASSRAGNTIYF.

The chain has TRBV5-1 and TRBJ1-2, with 8 positions matching TRBD1. CDR1 is SGHRS and CDR2 is YFSETQ in the germline V gene. Unmatched junction bases numbered 7, after V lost 0 bases and J lost 6 bases. The CDR3 consists of 15 residues. The CDR3 DNA sequence: TGCGCCAGCAGCTTGGCGGTCAGGGGGCCCCATGGCTACACCTTC. It encodes CASSLAVRGPHGYTF.

The chain recombines TRBV21-1 with TRBJ1-5; the tabulated D call, TRBD1, remains unverified against the DNA. TRBV21-1 is reported as a pseudogene. The CDR3 extends over 12 amino acids. CDR3 region: CASRYTQGPQHF. The CDR3 nucleotides are TGTGCCAGCAGGTACACACAGGGACCCCAGCATTTT.

This chain links TRBV7-9 with TRBJ2-3, with D perhaps TRBD1 (5 bases). Germline CDR1 is SEHNR and CDR2 is FQNEAQ (reference sequence). This CDR3 has 15 amino acids. V was cut by 1 base and J by 4 bases, with 12 bases left in between. This chain's CDR3 is CASSLEGIRADTQYF. Here the CDR3 DNA reads TGTGCCAGCAGCTTAGAGGGGATTAGGGCAGATACGCAGTATTTT.

The chain combines TRBV27 with TRBJ1-6; tentative D call: TRBD1 (5 bases). Per germline, CDR1 MNHEY and CDR2 SMNVEV (reference sequence). V was cut by 7 bases and J by 9 bases, with 10 bases left in between. The CDR3 is 12 residues long. The CDR3 reads CASKGISSPLHF. The CDR3 nucleotides read TGTGCCAGCAAGGGGATAAGTTCACCCCTCCACTTT.

The chain recombines TRBV6-5 with TRBJ1-2, with D maybe TRBD1 (6 bases). Germline V CDR1 and CDR2: MNHEY, SVGAGI. This CDR3 is built from 15 residues. The V end was cut by 6 bases, the J end by 7 bases, with 21 bases between. This CDR3 is CASSQPVETGFGYTF. CDR3 bases: TGTGCCAGCAGCCAGCCCGTTGAGACAGGTTTTGGCTACACCTTC.

The J gene is TRBJ1-2, the V gene TRBV27; 9 bases line up with TRBD1. There are 17 residues in the CDR3. The V segment lost 2 bases and the J segment 4 bases; nucleotides outside the gene matches: 11. Germline lookup yields CDR1 MNHEY and CDR2 SMNVEV (reference sequence). The DNA for the CDR3 is TGTGCCAGCAGTTTAAGCCATTTAGGGACAGGGCTCTATGGCTACACCTTC. This translates into CASSLSHLGTGLYGYTF.

V usage is TRBV7-9 and J usage is TRBJ2-4; TRBD1 might be the D (6 bases). Trimming took off 4 bases at V and 5 bases at J, with 12 bases between the two ends. Germline V CDR1 and CDR2: SEHNR, FQNEAQ (reference sequence). This CDR3 has 14 amino acids. Here the CDR3 reads CASSSLQGQNIQYF. CDR3 coding DNA: TGTGCCAGCAGCTCGCTACAGGGCCAAAACATTCAGTACTTC.

The chain combines TRBV9 with TRBJ2-4; TRBD1 matches 7 bases. This CDR3 contains 17 residues. The ends lost 4 bases at V and 1 base at J; junction bases unmatched: 11. Germline loops: CDR1 SGDLS, CDR2 YYNGEE. The CDR3 is CASSPHQTGKAKNIQYF. The DNA for the CDR3 is TGTGCCAGCAGCCCCCATCAGACAGGGAAGGCCAAAAACATTCAGTACTTC.

This chain uses TRBV7-9 with TRBJ1-1, with TRBD1 matching over 11 bases. The CDR3 runs to 15 residues. Germline CDR1 and CDR2: SEHNR and FQNEAQ (reference sequence). J lost 4 bases, V lost 5 bases, and 6 bases had no gene match. In DNA, the CDR3 is TGTGCCAGCAGCCCCCCCGGGACAGGGGGCACTGAAGCTTTCTTT. Translating it yields CASSPPGTGGTEAFF.

The chain is built from TRBV7-6 and TRBJ2-7; D possibly corresponds to TRBD1 (6 bases). The CDR3 contains 15 residues. V lost 4 bases, J lost 2 bases, and 15 bases lay in between. Germline assignment: CDR1 SGHVS and CDR2 FNYEAQ. Here the CDR3 DNA reads TGTGCCAGCAGCTCGACGGACAGCAGCGCCTACGAGCAGTACTTC. Its protein product is CASSSTDSSAYEQYF.

The chain links TRBV27 to TRBJ2-6; 13 nucleotides align to TRBD2. The V gene end was trimmed by 7 bases and the J gene end by 2 bases; junction bases not matched to a gene: 5. The CDR3 has 17 amino acids. Germline V lookup: CDR1 MNHEY, CDR2 SMNVEV (reference sequence). CDR3 nucleotides: TGTGCCAGCACCGTAACTAGCGGGGGGGCTGGGGCCAACGTCCTGACTTTC. Its translation is CASTVTSGGAGANVLTF.

The chain is built from TRBV10-1 and TRBJ1-1; D remains ambiguous. CDR1 and CDR2 (germline): WNHNN, SYGVQD (reference sequence). CDR3 size: 13 residues. V gave up 3 bases and J gave up 8 bases, with 13 bases separating them. CDR3 DNA sequence: TGCGCCAGCAGTGATTGGGCCGGAGGAGAAGCTTTCTTT. It codes for CASSDWAGGEAFF.

The chain joins TRBV2 to TRBJ2-7, with D uncertain. The CDR3 is made up of 12 amino acids. Trimming took off 1 base at V and 4 bases at J, with 5 bases between the two ends. CDR1 and CDR2 from the germline V gene are SNHLY and FYNNEI. The CDR3 DNA sequence: TGTGCCAGCAGTGAAGGTCCTTACGAGCAGTACTTC. Its translation is CASSEGPYEQYF. The whole variable domain, filled in from reference TRBV2 and TRBJ2-7, reads EPEVTQTPSHQVTQMGQEVILRCVPISNHLYFYWYRQILGQKVEFLVSFYNNEISEKSEIFDDQFSVERPDGSNFTLKIRSTKLEDSAMYFCASSEGPYEQYFGPGTRLTVT.

V gene TRBV19 combines with J gene TRBJ2-5; D is possibly TRBD1 (5 bases). Germline V gene data show CDR1 as LNHDA and CDR2 as SQIVND (reference sequence). V was trimmed by 5 bases and J by 5 bases, leaving 15 bases between them. This CDR3 has 14 amino acids. The CDR3: CASSSVDSQETQYF. As DNA, the CDR3 is TGTGCCAGTAGTTCAGTCGACAGCCAGGAGACCCAGTACTTC.